The 28 T cell receptor beta chains given below trace back to one sample, sequenced in a study of graft-versus-host responses after intestinal transplantation. No antigen has been identified for these receptors. TCRdb's copy holds only in-frame clones and misses some; the assay was immunoSEQ multiplex PCR. The table records more than 90,000 clones, more than 85% of them present only once. This material consisted of unstimulated CD8+ T cells sorted from spleen or lymph node cells, taken before transplant. These receptors were collected from a human donor who was the organ donor for an intestinal transplant.

V gene TRBV5-5 combines with J gene TRBJ1-2; 10 bases match TRBD1. This CDR3 comprises 15 residues. Germline assignment: CDR1 SGHKS and CDR2 YYEKEE (reference sequence). V shed 2 bases and J 5 bases; nucleotides not matched to a gene: 6. DNA for the CDR3: TGTGCCAGCAGCTTCTCGGACAGGGGGGAGTATGGCTACACCTTC. Amino acids: CASSFSDRGEYGYTF.

Of note for this clone: The junction does not match germline at one end; this may be a read error. The chain carries TRBV7-7 and TRBJ1-6; the D is unclear. CDR3 size: 17 residues. Per germline, CDR1 SSHAT and CDR2 FNYEAQ (reference sequence). CDR3 sequence (DNA): TGTGCTAGCAGCCCCATTACGAGGTCTTTTAATAATTCACCCCTCCACTTT. Amino acids: CASSPITRSFNNSPLHF.

The gene calls are TRBV5-6 and TRBJ1-5; the D gene is possibly TRBD1 (6 bases). CDR3 length equals 14 residues. V gave up 2 bases and J gave up 7 bases, with 13 bases separating them. Germline loops: CDR1 SGHDT, CDR2 YYEEEE. This chain's CDR3 is CASSLWNRAQPQHF. The CDR3 DNA is TGTGCCAGCAGCTTATGGAACAGGGCACAGCCCCAGCATTTT.

The chain uses TRBV9 and TRBJ2-1; D not certain. The CDR3 spans 15 residues. Trimming stripped 3 bases from V and 4 bases from J, with 14 bases between. Germline V gives CDR1 SGDLS, CDR2 YYNGEE. CDR3 coding DNA: TGTGCCAGCAGCGCCTACTCAGGATGGTACAATGAGCAGTTCTTC. The encoded protein is CASSAYSGWYNEQFF.

The chain combines TRBV11-2 with TRBJ2-1, with 11 bases that match TRBD2. The CDR3 has 15 amino acids. J was trimmed by 7 bases and V by 1 base; bases with no gene match: 3. The germline V gene has CDR1 SGHAT and CDR2 FQNNGV. The CDR3 sequence: CASSLGTSGRNEQFF. CDR3 in DNA: TGTGCCAGCAGCTTAGGTACTAGCGGGAGAAATGAGCAGTTCTTC. Full variable domain (outside the CDR3, taken from reference TRBV11-2 and TRBJ2-1): EAGVAQSPRYKIIEKRQSVAFWCNPISGHATLYWYQQILGQGPKLLIQFQNNGVVDDSQLPKDRFSAERLKGVDSTLKIQPAKLEDSAVYLCASSLGTSGRNEQFFGPGTRLTVL.

This clone was observed once. This rearrangement joins TRBV4-1 to TRBJ2-7; a possible D gene is TRBD1 (5 bases). The CDR3 spans 13 residues. V gave up 6 bases and J gave up 6 bases, with 15 bases separating them. Per germline, CDR1 MGHRA and CDR2 YSYEKL. Here the CDR3 DNA reads TGCGCCAGCAGTCCAGGGCTTTACGTCGAGCAGTACTTC. Its protein product is CASSPGLYVEQYF.

This rearrangement joins TRBV5-6 to TRBJ2-1; TRBD2 agrees at 13 bases. V gave up 5 bases and J gave up 6 bases; unmatched junction bases: 8. CDR3 size: 16 residues. CDR1 is SGHDT and CDR2 is YYEEEE in the germline V gene. The CDR3 bases are TGTGCCAGCAGTCCAACCGGGACTAGCGGGGTCAATGAGCAGTTCTTC. Protein product: CASSPTGTSGVNEQFF.

V and J are TRBV5-6 and TRBJ2-3, with 16 bases aligning to TRBD2. This CDR3 contains 16 residues. The V and J ends lost 5 bases and 4 bases, in that order; junction bases with no gene match: 4. Germline lookup yields CDR1 SGHDT and CDR2 YYEEEE. The chain's CDR3 is CASRGLAGGPPDTQYF. The CDR3 bases are TGTGCCAGCAGGGGACTAGCGGGAGGGCCGCCAGATACGCAGTATTTT.

The V call is TRBV5-6, the J call TRBJ2-7; D possibly corresponds to TRBD2 (5 bases). The CDR3 is made up of 14 amino acids. The V end was cut by 2 bases, the J end by 2 bases, with 11 bases between. CDR1 and CDR2 from the germline V gene are SGHDT and YYEEEE. CDR3 protein: CASSFYGVTYEQYF. The CDR3 region has the DNA TGTGCCAGCAGCTTTTACGGGGTCACCTACGAGCAGTACTTC.

This clone was counted once. V usage is TRBV6-5 and J usage is TRBJ1-5, with 7 bases matching TRBD1. V lost 6 bases and J lost 6; bases outside the gene matches: 5. CDR1 is MNHEY, CDR2 SVGAGI, per germline. The CDR3 spans 13 residues. This chain's CDR3 is CASSPRGGQPQHF. In DNA, the CDR3 is TGTGCCAGCAGCCCCAGGGGGGGTCAGCCCCAGCATTTT.

The chain combines TRBV10-2 with TRBJ2-5; 7 bases line up with TRBD2. Germline trimming cut 5 bases from V and 0 bases from J; bases unmatched to any gene: 6. This CDR3 contains 15 residues. The germline CDR1 and CDR2 sequences are WSHSY and SAAADI. The DNA for the CDR3 is TGCGCCAGCAGTACAACTAGCGCGTACCAAGAGACCCAGTACTTC. Translated, it gives CASSTTSAYQETQYF.

The chain has TRBV4-1 and TRBJ2-7, with 7 bases matching TRBD2. Trimming at V came to 1 base and at J to 0 bases, leaving 3 bases not matched to a gene. This CDR3 contains 15 residues. Germline V gene sequence: CDR1 MGHRA, CDR2 YSYEKL. CDR3 loop: CASSQALADSYEQYF. CDR3 coding DNA: TGCGCCAGCAGCCAAGCCCTAGCGGACTCCTACGAGCAGTACTTC.

The chain is built from TRBV4-3 and TRBJ2-1; 10 positions match TRBD2. Germline-derived CDR1 and CDR2 are LGHNA and YSLEER. After removal of 2 bases from V and 6 bases from J, the junction contained 7 bases not matched to a gene. This CDR3 contains 16 residues. The CDR3 sequence: CASSQSSSGSLNEQFF. CDR3 nucleotide sequence: TGCGCCAGCAGCCAATCCTCTAGCGGGAGTCTCAATGAGCAGTTCTTC.

To note about this clone: The same CDR3 can be traced to other DNA sequences in this sample. This chain uses TRBV5-1 with TRBJ1-1; maybe TRBD1 (6 bases). Germline lookup yields CDR1 SGHRS and CDR2 YFSETQ. The CDR3 totals 13 residues. Trimming removed 4 bases at V and 1 base at J, with 8 bases between. CDR3 in amino acids: CASSRTENTEAFF. As DNA, the CDR3 is TGCGCCAGCAGCCGGACAGAGAACACTGAAGCTTTCTTT.

This sequence joins TRBV18 and TRBJ2-1; 9 nucleotides match TRBD2. Trimming at V came to 6 bases and at J to 5 bases, leaving 8 bases not matched to a gene. The CDR3 covers 15 residues. The germline gives CDR1 KGHSH, CDR2 LQKENI. The CDR3 bases are TGTGCCAGCTCCCATCTAGCGGGAACTGACAATGAGCAGTTCTTC. Translating it yields CASSHLAGTDNEQFF.

The chain recombines TRBV30 with TRBJ2-3; no reliable D call. V gave up 0 bases and J gave up 4 bases, with 8 bases separating them. CDR3 length: 13 residues. Germline CDR1 is GTSNPN and CDR2 is SVGIG (reference sequence). This CDR3 is CAWSVWAADTQYF. CDR3 nucleotides: TGTGCCTGGAGTGTGTGGGCGGCAGATACGCAGTATTTT.

The chain couples TRBV28 to TRBJ2-7, with a tentative D call TRBD1 (6 bases). Trimming took off 1 base at V and 4 bases at J, with 8 bases between the two ends. The germline CDR1 and CDR2 sequences are MDHEN and SYDVKM. This CDR3 spans 13 amino acids. As DNA, the CDR3 is TGTGCCAGCAGTTTATCACAGGGATACGAGCAGTACTTC. It specifies CASSLSQGYEQYF.

The chain has TRBV11-3 and TRBJ1-2; D unresolved. This CDR3 is built from 13 residues. Germline CDR1 reads SGHNT; CDR2 reads YENEEA. Trimming pared 2 bases from V and 8 bases from J, leaving 12 bases between. CDR3 amino acids: CASSLTGGYGYTF. The CDR3 region has the DNA TGTGCCAGCAGCTTAACGGGCGGCTACGGCTACACCTTC.

The chain joins TRBV29-1 to TRBJ1-2; D is unclear. The CDR3 contains 12 residues. Trimming pared 0 bases from V and 2 bases from J, leaving 4 bases between. Germline lookup yields CDR1 SQVTM and CDR2 ANQGSEA. Here the CDR3 DNA reads TGCAGCGTTGAAGATGGCAACTATGGCTACACCTTC. It encodes CSVEDGNYGYTF. The whole variable domain, filled in from reference TRBV29-1 and TRBJ1-2, reads SAVISQKPSRDICQRGTSLTIQCQVDSQVTMMFWYRQQPGQSLTLIATANQGSEATYESGFVIDKFPISRPNLTFSTLTVSNMSPEDSSIYLCSVEDGNYGYTFGSGTRLTVV.

V usage is TRBV10-2 and J usage is TRBJ2-7; D is ambiguous. Trimming took off 2 bases at V and 4 bases at J, with 3 bases between the two ends. CDR3 size: 11 residues. CDR1 and CDR2 (germline): WSHSY, SAAADI. Here the CDR3 DNA reads TGCGCCAGCAGTGAGGTTTACGAGCAGTACTTC. Translating it yields CASSEVYEQYF.

CDR3 protein: CAWSVTSGVNEQFF. CDR3 nucleotides: TGTGCCTGGAGTGTTACTAGCGGAGTCAATGAGCAGTTCTTC. The V call is TRBV30, the J call TRBJ2-1, with 8 bases aligning to TRBD2. V was pared by 0 bases and J by 6 bases, with 4 bases of the junction left unmatched. This CDR3 contains 14 residues. CDR1 GTSNPN and CDR2 SVGIG come from the germline V gene (reference sequence).

This rearrangement joins TRBV7-6 to TRBJ2-1; D remains ambiguous. The CDR3 length is 14 residues. Looked up from germline, CDR1 is SGHVS and CDR2 is FNYEAQ. Trimming left V 2 bases short and J 0 bases short, with 5 bases between. The CDR3 DNA is TGTGCCAGCAGCTTATACGACTCCTACAATGAGCAGTTCTTC. This sequence encodes CASSLYDSYNEQFF. Variable domain in full (rest from reference TRBV7-6 and TRBJ2-1): GAGVSQSPRYKVTKRGQDVALRCDPISGHVSLYWYRQALGQGPEFLTYFNYEAQQDKSGLPNDRFSAERPEGSISTLTIQRTEQRDSAMYRCASSLYDSYNEQFFGPGTRLTVL.

This sequence joins TRBV6-1 and TRBJ1-1; no definite D call. Trimming stripped 1 base from V and 6 bases from J, with 6 bases between. Per the germline V gene, CDR1 is MNHNS and CDR2 is SASEGT. The CDR3 is 12 residues long. The CDR3: CASSEVGPEAFF. In DNA form, the CDR3 reads TGTGCCAGCAGTGAAGTGGGCCCTGAAGCTTTCTTT.

This clone was counted a single time. V and J are TRBV27 and TRBJ2-1; D is perhaps TRBD2 (5 bases). CDR1 is MNHEY and CDR2 is SMNVEV in the germline V gene (reference sequence). The V and J ends lost 2 bases and 0 bases respectively, with 11 bases between them. CDR3 length: 16 residues. The CDR3 region has the DNA TGTGCCAGCAGTTTACTCTCCGGGATCTCCTACAATGAGCAGTTCTTC. Translation: CASSLLSGISYNEQFF.

This clone was counted a few times. This rearrangement joins TRBV6-5 to TRBJ1-2; possible D gene TRBD1, 5 bases. V lost 7 bases and J 8 bases, leaving 11 bases between the germline ends. CDR3 length: 11 amino acids. CDR1 is MNHEY, CDR2 SVGAGI, per germline. CDR3 coding DNA: TGTGCCAGCACCATGGGGGGGGGCTACACCTTC. Translation: CASTMGGGYTF.

This chain links TRBV9 with TRBJ2-3; 7 positions agree with TRBD1. CDR1 and CDR2 from the germline V gene are SGDLS and YYNGEE. The CDR3 loop spans 14 amino acids. The J segment lost 2 bases and the V segment lost 3 bases, leaving 3 bases of the junction unmatched. The CDR3: CASSETGSTDTQYF. The CDR3 DNA reads TGTGCCAGCAGCGAGACAGGGTCCACAGATACGCAGTATTTT. The whole variable domain, filled in from reference TRBV9 and TRBJ2-3, reads DSGVTQTPKHLITATGQRVTLRCSPRSGDLSVYWYQQSLDQGLQFLIQYYNGEERAKGNILERFSAQQFPDLHSELNLSSLELGDSALYFCASSETGSTDTQYFGPGTRLTVL.

The chain joins TRBV2 to TRBJ2-1, with 7 nucleotides matching TRBD2. V shed 0 bases, J shed 10 bases, and the junction held 18 bases outside the gene matches. Germline CDR1 and CDR2: SNHLY and FYNNEI. This CDR3 is 18 amino acids long. CDR3 in amino acids: CASSEALQVVAGVREQFF. CDR3 coding DNA: TGTGCCAGCAGTGAAGCGCTTCAAGTGGTGGCGGGAGTAAGGGAGCAGTTCTTC.

The J gene is TRBJ2-2, the V gene TRBV9; D is unresolved. This CDR3 comprises 12 residues. CDR1 and CDR2 (germline): SGDLS, YYNGEE. Trimming shortened V by 0 bases and J by 5 bases, and 2 bases separated the two germline ends. The CDR3, as DNA: TGTGCCAGCAGCGTAGTAACCGGGGAGCTGTTTTTT. Translated: CASSVVTGELFF. Full variable domain (rest looked up from reference TRBV9 and TRBJ2-2): DSGVTQTPKHLITATGQRVTLRCSPRSGDLSVYWYQQSLDQGLQFLIQYYNGEERAKGNILERFSAQQFPDLHSELNLSSLELGDSALYFCASSVVTGELFFGEGSRLTVL.